This T cell receptor beta chain was documented in a study of cytomegalovirus exposure and HLA in healthy donors. Overall study results and limits: It was only CMV serostatus that was available as immune exposure information. When analyzed later, a missense DCLRE1C variant was found to be linked to TCR beta V- and J-gene trimming. The study flagged approximately 180 TCR beta chains as cytomegalovirus-associated. Fewer N-insertions than the approximately 610-donor mean were reportedly shown by an Asian-associated ancestry cluster in a later analysis.

PCR involved 60 Vbeta and 13 Jbeta primers. The method was immunoSEQ multiplex PCR; TCRdb's version includes in-frame clones alone and lacks a portion of them. Its table lists tens of thousands of clones. Losses at the gene ends were 5 bases for V and 5 bases for J; bases not matched to a gene: 6. Germline CDR1 is KGHSH and CDR2 is LQKENI. CDR3 length equals 15 residues. Worth noting for this clone: Its antigen is currently unknown.

The chain combines TRBV18 with TRBJ2-2, with 9 bases identical to TRBD1. Input material: PBMCs. This sequence was found in a female donor in good health and CMV-seropositive. The CDR3 DNA reads TGTGCCAGCTCAGCCGGGACAGGGAGGACCGGGGAGCTGTTTTTT. It is translated as CASSAGTGRTGELFF. Filled out from reference TRBV18 and TRBJ2-2, the complete variable domain reads NAGVMQNPRHLVRRRGQEARLRCSPMKGHSHVYWYRQLPEEGLKFMVYLQKENIIDESGMPKERFSAEFPKEGPSILRIQQVVRGDSAAYFCASSAGTGRTGELFFGEGSRLTVL.